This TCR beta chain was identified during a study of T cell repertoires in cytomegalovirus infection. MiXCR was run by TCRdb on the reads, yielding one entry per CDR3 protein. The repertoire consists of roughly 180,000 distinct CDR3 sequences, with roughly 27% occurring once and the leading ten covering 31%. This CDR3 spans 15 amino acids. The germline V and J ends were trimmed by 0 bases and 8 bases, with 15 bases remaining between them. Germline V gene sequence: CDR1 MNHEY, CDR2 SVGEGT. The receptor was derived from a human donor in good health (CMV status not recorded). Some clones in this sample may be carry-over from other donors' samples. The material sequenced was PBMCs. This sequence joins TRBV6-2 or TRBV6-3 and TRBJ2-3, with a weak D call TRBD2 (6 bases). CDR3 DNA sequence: TGTGCCAGCAGTTACTCGCGGGACTCCCAGCGTACGCAGTATTTT. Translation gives CASSYSRDSQRTQYF.